The 19 T cell receptor beta chains presented below share a single source sample, sequenced in a study of CD8 T cells in ankylosing spondylitis. Overall study findings and caveats: Made up of eight or nine highly homologous variants, a TCR beta motif appeared characteristic of ankylosing spondylitis blood.

One entry per CDR3 protein, called by TCRdb with MiXCR from the 5' RACE reads. Of around 91,000 distinct CDR3 sequences in the sample, more than 8.5% were seen once. Their antigens are not known. Specimen: blood, either unsorted or a sorted T cell fraction (not recorded which). The receptors derive from a male donor with ankylosing spondylitis.

The chain links TRBV5-1 to TRBJ2-1, with D unclear. The CDR3 is 16 amino acids. Germline values: CDR1 SGHRS, CDR2 YFSETQ. V was trimmed by 0 bases and J by 2 bases, leaving 12 bases between them. CDR3 region: CASSLASAATYNEQFF. The CDR3 DNA reads as TGCGCCAGCAGCTTGGCGTCCGCGGCTACCTACAATGAGCAGTTCTTC. Full variable domain (remainder filled in from reference TRBV5-1 and TRBJ2-1): KAGVTQTPRYLIKTRGQQVTLSCSPISGHRSVSWYQQTPGQGLQFLFEYFSETQRNKGNFPGRFSGRQFSNSRSEMNVSTLELGDSALYLCASSLASAATYNEQFFGPGTRLTVL.

This clonotype was observed many times. The genes are TRBV11-2 and TRBJ2-7; 13 nucleotides align to TRBD2. V shed 0 bases and J 5 bases; nucleotides not matched to a gene: 10. The CDR3 is 18 residues long. Germline V CDR1 and CDR2: SGHAT, FQNNGV. CDR3 coding DNA: TGTGCCAGCAGCTTAGAGACTAGCGGGAGGCCAGGTGGGAACGAGCAGTACTTC. It yields the protein CASSLETSGRPGGNEQYF.

This clonotype was counted only a few times. This rearrangement joins TRBV27 to TRBJ2-7; weak D call: TRBD2 (5 bases). Trimming stripped 3 bases from V and 5 bases from J, with 8 bases between. The CDR3 covers 12 residues. CDR1 is MNHEY and CDR2 is SMNVEV in the germline V gene (reference sequence). The CDR3, as DNA: TGTGCCAGCAGTTTGCTGGGAGACGAGCAGTACTTC. Translated: CASSLLGDEQYF.

This clonotype showed up many times. This chain joins TRBV20-1 and TRBJ2-1, with TRBD2 identical over 10 bases. Germline V gene sequence: CDR1 DFQATT, CDR2 SNEGSKA (reference sequence). V lost 5 bases to trimming and J lost 4 bases; unmatched junction nucleotides: 5. The CDR3 spans 14 residues. CDR3 amino acids: CSAPTSGPYNEQFF. The CDR3, as DNA: TGCAGTGCTCCGACTAGCGGGCCGTACAATGAGCAGTTCTTC.

This clonotype was counted only a few times. The chain couples TRBV27 to TRBJ2-3; the match to TRBD1 covers 8 bases. The CDR3 has 17 amino acids. V shed 8 bases and J 10 bases; nucleotides not matched to a gene: 23. Germline V lookup: CDR1 MNHEY, CDR2 SMNVEV (reference sequence). This CDR3 reads CASSGTGVTAYVMSQYF. DNA for the CDR3: TGTGCCAGCTCCGGGACAGGAGTTACCGCCTACGTGATGTCGCAGTATTTT.

This clonotype was counted only a few times. The chain is built from TRBV6-1 and TRBJ2-1, with 10 bases lining up with TRBD2. Losses at the gene ends were 6 bases for V and 10 bases for J; bases not matched to a gene: 12. CDR1 MNHNS and CDR2 SASEGT come from the germline V gene. The CDR3 extends over 15 amino acids. The CDR3 DNA sequence: TGTGCCAGCAGCTCAGACCCTAGCGGGAGAAACGAGCAGTTCTTC. Translated: CASSSDPSGRNEQFF.

This clonotype was seen ten or more times. V usage is TRBV29-1 and J usage is TRBJ1-2, with 7 bases fitting TRBD1. This CDR3 is built from 12 residues. Germline V gives CDR1 SQVTM, CDR2 ANQGSEA. After removal of 5 bases from V and 7 bases from J, the junction contained 7 bases not matched to a gene. The CDR3 region has the DNA TGCAGCGTTCCGACAGGGTGGGGTGGCTACACCTTC. Encoded protein: CSVPTGWGGYTF.

The chain has TRBV29-1 and TRBJ1-2; TRBD1 matches 8 bases. After removal of 5 bases from V and 6 bases from J, the junction contained 5 bases not matched to a gene. Looked up from germline, CDR1 is SQVTM and CDR2 is ANQGSEA. The CDR3 spans 12 residues. CDR3 sequence reads: CSVPGGTDGYTF. For the CDR3, the DNA is TGCAGCGTTCCAGGGGGCACGGATGGCTACACCTTC.

This clonotype was picked up a small number of times. V usage is TRBV27 and J usage is TRBJ2-1, with D perhaps being TRBD1 or TRBD2 (5 bases each). Per germline, CDR1 MNHEY and CDR2 SMNVEV (reference sequence). Trimming pared 2 bases from V and 8 bases from J, leaving 16 bases between. This CDR3 has 15 amino acids. Here the CDR3 reads CASSLAGTSRHEQFF. The CDR3 nucleotides read TGTGCCAGCAGTTTAGCCGGGACCAGCCGTCATGAGCAGTTCTTC.

The chain joins TRBV5-6 to TRBJ2-5; D gene uncertain. Trimming removed 6 bases from V and 4 bases from J, with 22 bases in between. The CDR3 length is 16 residues. Germline CDR1 reads SGHDT; CDR2 reads YYEEEE. The CDR3 reads CASTFGTRRTTETQYF. CDR3 sequence (DNA): TGTGCCAGCACCTTTGGCACGCGACGGACCACAGAGACCCAGTACTTC.

This clonotype showed up many times. The V gene is TRBV12-3 or TRBV12-4, the J gene TRBJ2-1; D gene uncertain. This CDR3 has 12 residues. V lost 5 bases, J lost 5 bases, and 7 bases lay in between. The CDR3 DNA follows: TGTGCCAGCAGTGCCTCGGACAATGAGCAGTTCTTC. Translated, it gives CASSASDNEQFF.

This clonotype has at least ten counts. CDR3: CATSRPPGAYNEQFF. The CDR3 region has the DNA TGTGCCACCAGCAGACCCCCGGGGGCCTACAATGAGCAGTTCTTC. V and J are TRBV15 and TRBJ2-1, with a possible D match to TRBD2 (6 bases). V dropped 2 bases and J dropped 2 bases, with 10 bases sitting between them. The CDR3 loop spans 15 amino acids. Germline CDR1 and CDR2: LNHNV and YYDKDF (reference sequence).

This clonotype was found a few times. The chain couples TRBV11-2 to TRBJ2-1, with TRBD1 identical over 8 bases. Unmatched junction bases numbered 12, after V lost 2 bases and J lost 6 bases. The CDR3 runs to 17 residues. The germline V gene encodes CDR1 SGHAT and CDR2 FQNNGV. The CDR3 sequence: CASSLSVADRVLNEQFF. CDR3 nucleotides: TGTGCCAGCAGCTTATCCGTCGCGGACAGGGTACTCAATGAGCAGTTCTTC.

The CDR3 region is CASSQGTGSYEQYF. DNA of the CDR3: TGTGCCAGCAGCCAGGGGACAGGGTCCTACGAGCAGTACTTC. V is TRBV14 and J is TRBJ2-7; TRBD1 matches at 9 bases. Germline V gene lookup returns CDR1 SGHDN and CDR2 FVKESK. The CDR3 extends over 14 amino acids. J gave up 1 base and V 3 bases, and 1 base lay outside the gene matches. The full variable domain, its missing parts supplied by reference TRBV14 and TRBJ2-7, is EAGVTQFPSHSVIEKGQTVTLRCDPISGHDNLYWYRRVMGKEIKFLLHFVKESKQDESGMPNNRFLAERTGGTYSTLKVQPAELEDSGVYFCASSQGTGSYEQYFGPGTRLTVT.

On this clonotype itself: A junction end diverges from the germline sequence, so it may reflect a read error. The chain has TRBV19 and TRBJ2-3; no firm D call. Per the germline V gene, CDR1 is LNHDA and CDR2 is SQIVND (reference sequence). The CDR3 has 13 residues. The CDR3 nucleotides read TGTGCCAGTAGTACGCGAGCATCCGATACGCAGTGTTTT. Amino acid sequence: CASSTRASDTQCF.

The chain links TRBV5-1 to TRBJ1-3, with a weak D call TRBD1 (5 bases). The length of the CDR3 is 20 residues. CDR1 SGHRS and CDR2 YFSETQ come from the germline V gene. The germline V and J ends were trimmed by 0 bases and 2 bases, with 24 bases remaining between them. The CDR3 DNA reads as TGCGCCAGCAGCTTGGCCGGGAGGCGCGGCAGGGCCTCGGCTGGAAACACCATATATTTT. It encodes CASSLAGRRGRASAGNTIYF.

The genes are TRBV30 and TRBJ1-1; D remains unclear. From germline, CDR1 is GTSNPN and CDR2 SVGIG (reference sequence). V lost 0 bases to trimming and J lost 1 base, with 15 bases between them. The CDR3 is 16 amino acids. This CDR3 is CAWSVDVPDANTEAFF. CDR3 in DNA: TGTGCCTGGAGTGTCGATGTACCAGACGCGAACACTGAAGCTTTCTTT.

This clonotype was picked up many times. The chain employs TRBV12-3 or TRBV12-4 and TRBJ2-7, with 7 bases lining up with TRBD1. CDR3 length: 13 residues. The trim removed 8 bases at V and 6 bases at J, leaving 10 bases unmatched. Written as DNA, the CDR3 is TGTGCCAGCGGTCCGGGACAGCATTCCGAGCAGTACTTC. Amino acid sequence: CASGPGQHSEQYF.

The CDR3 protein is CASSPGQFSGNTIYF. The CDR3, as DNA: TGTGCCAGCAGTCCTGGACAGTTCTCTGGAAACACCATATATTTT. The gene calls are TRBV25-1 and TRBJ1-3; TRBD1 might be the D (6 bases). Deletions cut 5 bases from V and 0 bases from J, with 11 bases between. CDR3 length: 15 residues. CDR1 is MGHDK, CDR2 SYGVNS, per germline.